The rows below give T cell receptor beta chains drawn from one sample of a study of glioma-infiltrating T cells. TCRdb reprocessed the multiplex PCR reads via MiXCR and lists one record per CDR3 protein. The sample includes roughly 130,000 distinct CDR3 sequences, 20% to 25% seen only once; the top ten take around 28%. Sequencing was performed on glioma tissue, nonneoplastic brain tissue, or PBMCs (not recorded which). The receptors shown here come from a human donor with low-grade glioma or glioblastoma, undergoing nonglioma brain surgery, or in good health (not recorded which). CDR3s include the opening cysteine and the closing phenylalanine or tryptophan.

j_call v_call cdr3_aa
TRBJ2-1 TRBV24-1 CATNQGSDNEQFF
TRBJ2-1 TRBV5-4 CASSHLLAGVNEQFF
TRBJ1-3 TRBV19 CASTHHGSGNTIYF
TRBJ1-2 TRBV7-6 CASSLRDSGGYTF
TRBJ2-3 TRBV6-6 CASSYKGYYTDTQYF
TRBJ2-5 TRBV14 CASSQGRLAGLQETQYF
TRBJ1-6 TRBV7-2 CASSLMGSYNSPLHF
TRBJ2-2 TRBV7-6 CASSRQGSGELFF
TRBJ1-3 TRBV6-1 CASSTDWYSGNTIYF
TRBJ1-1 TRBV19 CATTARANTEAFF
TRBJ2-1 TRBV20-1 CSLERGGTRQFF
TRBJ1-5 TRBV19 CASGGRGSGQPQHF
TRBJ2-6 TRBV7-9 CASRSSGRHSGANVLTF
TRBJ1-6 TRBV6-2/TRBV6-3 CASSYLTGPLHF
TRBJ2-3 TRBV12-3/TRBV12-4 CASSLRSASGGSTDTQYF
TRBJ2-3 TRBV19 CASSMGWGADTQYF
TRBJ2-1 TRBV6-1 CAPTRGGLPYNEQFF
TRBJ1-2 TRBV7-9 CASSLDGGGGYTF
TRBJ1-5 TRBV18 CASSESGNQPQHF
TRBJ2-1 TRBV19 CATKTPGNNEQFF
TRBJ2-2 TRBV5-1 CASSLGGLENTGELFF
TRBJ1-1 TRBV14 CASSPQGTEAFF